The 5 T cell receptor beta chains in this list originate from one sample, sequenced in a study of neoadjuvant nivolumab and ipilimumab in lung cancer (dated by TCRdb to 2020 to 2021). The time point label of this sample denotes: pretherapy, before neoadjuvant immune checkpoint inhibitors. The protocol used for the library was the immunoSEQ multiplex PCR assay. This is the immuneACCESS table as TCRdb keeps it, with only in-frame sequences that have V and J called. A part of the clones is gone; compared with another copy, unresolved V genes explain less than half, and the rest is unexplained. The sample yields roughly 18,000 clones; around 87% were counted once. Together, the top ten hold over 2% of the sample. Sample: peripheral blood, taken before neoadjuvant nivolumab, alone or with ipilimumab. These receptors came from an adult with non-small cell lung cancer.

The chain employs TRBV7-9 and TRBJ2-3, with 8 bases lining up with TRBD1. The germline V gene encodes CDR1 SEHNR and CDR2 FQNEAQ (reference sequence). The CDR3 totals 15 residues. Trimming at V came to 4 bases and at J to 2 bases, leaving 5 bases not matched to a gene. CDR3 in DNA: TGTGCCAGCAGCTCAGACAGGGGCGCCACAGATACGCAGTATTTT. Protein: CASSSDRGATDTQYF.

The genes are TRBV20-1 and TRBJ1-1; a possible D gene is TRBD1 (5 bases). This CDR3 spans 11 amino acids. CDR1 is DFQATT, CDR2 SNEGSKA, per germline (reference sequence). Trimming shortened V by 2 bases and J by 11 bases, and 12 bases separated the two germline ends. The chain's CDR3 is CSARREGTAFF. DNA for the CDR3: TGCAGTGCTAGAAGGGAGGGGACGGCTTTCTTT.

This clone is a singleton in its sample. The genes are TRBV7-6 and TRBJ1-4, with D tentatively TRBD1 (5 bases). Germline lookup yields CDR1 SGHVS and CDR2 FNYEAQ. This CDR3 contains 13 residues. With 3 bases removed from V and 8 bases from J, the gap between germline ends came to 10 bases. CDR3 in amino acids: CASSFRGEEKLFF. DNA for the CDR3: TGTGCCAGCAGCTTCCGGGGGGAGGAAAAACTGTTTTTT.

The chain employs TRBV18 and TRBJ2-5; perhaps TRBD2 as D (5 bases). V lost 1 base and J 8 bases, leaving 17 bases between the germline ends. Germline V gene sequence: CDR1 KGHSH, CDR2 LQKENI. The CDR3 has 15 residues. CDR3 bases: TGTGCCAGCTCACCACGGAGGACGGTTCTGGAAACCCAGTACTTC. It translates to CASSPRRTVLETQYF.

The chain links TRBV11-1 to TRBJ2-5, with TRBD2 matching 7 bases. Trimming removed 4 bases from V and 3 bases from J; junction bases left unmatched: 8. Per the germline V gene, CDR1 is SGHAT and CDR2 is FQDESV (reference sequence). The CDR3 is 15 residues long. CDR3 DNA: TGTGCCAGCAGCTACCCTAGCGGTTACGAAGAGACCCAGTACTTC. Translated, it gives CASSYPSGYEETQYF.